The 14 T cell receptor beta chains below all came from one sample that was sequenced in a study of T cells in Graves' hyperthyroidism and ophthalmopathy. Amplification of TCR beta CDR3 regions was performed using RNA transcripts as template. TCR CDR3 underwent first-round RT-PCR with the HTBI primer set. MiXCR, applied by TCRdb to the multiplex PCR reads, yields one record per CDR3 protein. The table has hundreds of thousands of distinct CDR3 sequences, roughly 14% seen once. The sample was blood. The receptors come from a man in his late teens or twenties with Graves' ophthalmopathy.

This clonotype has at least ten counts. CDR3: CSAYRDSSYEQYF. The CDR3 DNA is TGCAGTGCTTACCGGGACAGCTCCTACGAGCAGTACTTC. The genes are TRBV20-1 and TRBJ2-7; TRBD1 matches at 7 bases. J lost 0 bases, V lost 5 bases, and 4 bases had no gene match. The CDR3 spans 13 residues. CDR1 and CDR2 (germline): DFQATT, SNEGSKA (reference sequence).

This clonotype was picked up many times. The gene calls are TRBV12-3 or TRBV12-4 and TRBJ1-2; D remains unclear. V lost 6 bases and J 8 bases, leaving 19 bases between the germline ends. This CDR3 has 14 amino acids. CDR3 sequence: CASSPASLWSGYTF. CDR3 sequence (DNA): TGTGCCAGCAGCCCGGCAAGTCTCTGGAGCGGCTACACCTTC.

This clonotype was counted a few times. This chain joins TRBV29-1 and TRBJ2-1, with D hard to call. Near its end, the DNA agrees better with TRBJ2-7, so the J call may be wrong. The germline gives CDR1 SQVTM, CDR2 ANQGSEA. The CDR3 length is 12 residues. The CDR3 protein is CSVEVFGLEQYF. The CDR3 DNA sequence: TGCAGCGTTGAAGTATTTGGTCTTGAGCAGTACTTC.

V usage is TRBV19 and J usage is TRBJ1-2, with D possibly matching TRBD1 (5 bases). The CDR3 spans 12 residues. Per the germline V gene, CDR1 is LNHDA and CDR2 is SQIVND (reference sequence). Between the trimmed V and J ends, which lost 4 bases and 4 bases, there was a span of 7 bases. The CDR3 nucleotides are TGTGCCAGTAGTAAGGGGACCTATGGCTACACCTTC. Its protein is CASSKGTYGYTF. The full variable domain, completed using reference TRBV19 and TRBJ1-2, is DGGITQSPKYLFRKEGQNVTLSCEQNLNHDAMYWYRQDPGQGLRLIYYSQIVNDFQKGDIAEGYSVSREKKESFPLTVTSAQKNPTAFYLCASSKGTYGYTFGSGTRLTVV.

The table lists this clonotype with many counts. The V and J genes are TRBV7-2 and TRBJ2-7, with D maybe TRBD2 (5 bases). The length of the CDR3 is 14 residues. V was cut by 5 bases and J by 7 bases, with 18 bases left in between. CDR1 SGHTA and CDR2 FQGNSA come from the germline V gene. The CDR3 nucleotides are TGTGCCAGCAGCCCCGTCAGGTGGAGGCGGGAGCAGTACTTC. Translated: CASSPVRWRREQYF.

This clonotype was counted ten times or more. The V call is TRBV24-1, the J call TRBJ1-3, with TRBD1 identical over 9 bases. V lost 3 bases and J lost 2; bases outside the gene matches: 4. This CDR3 comprises 16 residues. Germline V gene lookup returns CDR1 KGHDR and CDR2 SFDVKD. As DNA, the CDR3 is TGTGCCACCAGTGATCCCCGGGACAGGGCTGGAAACACCATATATTTT. As protein: CATSDPRDRAGNTIYF.

V gene TRBV5-1 combines with J gene TRBJ1-4; 8 bases align to TRBD1. CDR3 size: 16 residues. Germline CDR1 and CDR2: SGHRS and YFSETQ. V shed 0 bases, J shed 4 bases, and the junction held 5 bases outside the gene matches. The DNA of the CDR3 is TGCGCCAGCAGCTTGGATCAGGGGGCGAATAATGAAAAACTGTTTTTT. Translation: CASSLDQGANNEKLFF.

The V gene is TRBV6-1, the J gene TRBJ1-6; the D is unclear. This CDR3 contains 15 residues. V dropped 6 bases and J dropped 8 bases, with 17 bases sitting between them. CDR1 and CDR2 (germline): MNHNS, SASEGT. CDR3 residues: CASRKDRDYYSPLHF. The CDR3 region has the DNA TGTGCCAGCAGGAAAGACCGGGATTACTATTCACCCCTCCACTTT.

This clonotype has ten or more counts. V and J are TRBV15 and TRBJ2-1, with 8 bases that match TRBD2. Trimming took 1 base from V and 10 from J; bases not matched to a gene: 9. Germline V CDR1 and CDR2: LNHNV, YYDKDF (reference sequence). CDR3 length: 15 residues. CDR3 in amino acids: CATSRVPGSGGEQFF. The CDR3 DNA follows: TGTGCCACCAGCAGAGTCCCAGGGTCGGGAGGGGAGCAGTTCTTC.

This clonotype was counted at least ten times. V gene TRBV20-1 combines with J gene TRBJ2-7, with TRBD1 identical over 9 bases. This CDR3 has 15 residues. CDR1 is DFQATT, CDR2 SNEGSKA, per germline (reference sequence). V was pared by 0 bases and J by 7 bases, with 10 bases of the junction left unmatched. CDR3 coding DNA: TGCAGTGCTAGAGATCTGGACAGGGGTGGGTGGGAGCAGTACTTC. Protein: CSARDLDRGGWEQYF.

In this sample, this clonotype turned up many times. The chain recombines TRBV11-2 with TRBJ1-1; 9 bases align to TRBD1. The CDR3 spans 13 residues. The trim removed 4 bases at V and 6 bases at J, leaving 3 bases unmatched. Germline V gene data show CDR1 as SGHAT and CDR2 as FQNNGV. In DNA form, the CDR3 reads TGTGCCAGCAGCTCAGACAGGGGGGCTGAAGCTTTCTTT. Residues: CASSSDRGAEAFF. The full variable domain, with the rest looked up from reference TRBV11-2 and TRBJ1-1, is EAGVAQSPRYKIIEKRQSVAFWCNPISGHATLYWYQQILGQGPKLLIQFQNNGVVDDSQLPKDRFSAERLKGVDSTLKIQPAKLEDSAVYLCASSSDRGAEAFFGQGTRLTVV.

This clonotype was detected a few times. The CDR3 DNA reads TGCGCCAGCAGCCACGAGGGCGAGCAGTACTTC. The encoded protein is CASSHEGEQYF. J is TRBJ2-7 and V is TRBV4-1; a possible D gene is TRBD2 (5 bases). The CDR3 is made up of 11 amino acids. The V end was cut by 3 bases, the J end by 6 bases, with 6 bases between. Germline CDR1 MGHRA, CDR2 YSYEKL.

This clonotype has ten or more counts. The rearrangement uses TRBV20-1 and TRBJ2-1; TRBD2 matches 7 bases. Germline lookup yields CDR1 DFQATT and CDR2 SNEGSKA (reference sequence). J gave up 4 bases and V 3 bases, and 9 bases lay outside the gene matches. The CDR3 length is 15 residues. The CDR3, as DNA: TGCAGTGCTAGCGGGAGCGGGGCTCCTTACAATGAGCAGTTCTTC. Translated: CSASGSGAPYNEQFF.

This clonotype was seen at least ten times. This chain links TRBV10-3 with TRBJ2-7; D is uncertain. The V gene lost 6 bases and the J gene lost 3 bases, with 12 bases spanning the gap. The length of the CDR3 is 13 residues. Germline V gene data show CDR1 as ENHRY and CDR2 as SYGVKD. The DNA for the CDR3 is TGTGCCATCAGACCCAACTTAGGCTACGAGCAGTACTTC. Encoded protein: CAIRPNLGYEQYF.